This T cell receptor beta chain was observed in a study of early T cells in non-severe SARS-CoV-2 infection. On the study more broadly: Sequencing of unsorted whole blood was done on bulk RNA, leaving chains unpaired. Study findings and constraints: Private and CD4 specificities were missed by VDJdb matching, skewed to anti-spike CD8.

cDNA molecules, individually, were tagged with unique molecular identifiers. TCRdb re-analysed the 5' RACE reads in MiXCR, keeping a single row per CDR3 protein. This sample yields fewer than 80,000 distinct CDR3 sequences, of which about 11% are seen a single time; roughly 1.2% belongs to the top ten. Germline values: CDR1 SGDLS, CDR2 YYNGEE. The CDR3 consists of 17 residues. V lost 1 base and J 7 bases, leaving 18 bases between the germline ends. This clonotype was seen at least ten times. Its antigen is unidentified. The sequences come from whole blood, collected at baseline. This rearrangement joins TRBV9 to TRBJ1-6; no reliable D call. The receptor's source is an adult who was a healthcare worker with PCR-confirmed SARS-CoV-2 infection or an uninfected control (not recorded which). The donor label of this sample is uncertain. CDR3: CASSVRFPGEKNSPLHF. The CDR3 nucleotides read TGTGCCAGCAGCGTACGCTTTCCGGGAGAGAAGAATTCACCCCTCCACTTT.